The clone carrying this T cell receptor beta chain has more than one count but fewer than ten. What it binds is not known. CDR1 is SGHRS, CDR2 YFSETQ, per germline. Trimming left V 0 bases short and J 2 bases short, with 8 bases between. The CDR3 extends over 14 amino acids. The data derive from a study of CD8 T cells in ankylosing spondylitis. General study points: Within matched ankylosing spondylitis synovial fluid, disease-linked clones were reportedly significantly enriched. Blood from ankylosing spondylitis patients appeared to carry a characteristic roughly 8-variant TCR beta motif.

Libraries of TCR beta came from quantitative 5'-RACE with molecular barcodes. From the 5' RACE reads, TCRdb called clonotypes with MiXCR, one entry per CDR3 protein. The sample has 350,000 to 450,000 distinct CDR3 sequences; roughly a quarter are singletons. This clonotype was obtained from a male donor with ankylosing spondylitis. The V gene is TRBV5-1, the J gene TRBJ1-2; D ambiguous. Sequences were obtained from blood, either unsorted or a sorted T cell fraction (not recorded which). CDR3 residues: CASSLAQANYGYTF. In DNA, the CDR3 is TGCGCCAGCAGCTTGGCCCAAGCGAACTATGGCTACACCTTC.